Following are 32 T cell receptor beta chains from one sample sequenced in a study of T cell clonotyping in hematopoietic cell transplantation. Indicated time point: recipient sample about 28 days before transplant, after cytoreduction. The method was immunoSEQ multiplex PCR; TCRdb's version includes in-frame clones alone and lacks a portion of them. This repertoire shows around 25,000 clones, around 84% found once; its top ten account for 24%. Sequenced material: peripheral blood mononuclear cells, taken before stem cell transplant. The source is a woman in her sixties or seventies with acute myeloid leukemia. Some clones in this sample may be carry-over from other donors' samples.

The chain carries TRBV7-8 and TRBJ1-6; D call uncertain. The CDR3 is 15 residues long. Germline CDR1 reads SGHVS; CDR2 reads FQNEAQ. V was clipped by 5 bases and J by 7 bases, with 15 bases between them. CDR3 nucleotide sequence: TGTGCCAGCAGCCCCAGGACGGATCAAAATTCACCCCTCCACTTT. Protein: CASSPRTDQNSPLHF.

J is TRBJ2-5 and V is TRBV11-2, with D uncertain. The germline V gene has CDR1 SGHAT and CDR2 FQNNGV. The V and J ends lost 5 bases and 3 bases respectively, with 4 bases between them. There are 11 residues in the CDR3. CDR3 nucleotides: TGTGCCAGCAGCAAAGAAGAGACCCAGTACTTC. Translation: CASSKEETQYF. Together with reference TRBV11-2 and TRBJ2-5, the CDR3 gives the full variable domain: EAGVAQSPRYKIIEKRQSVAFWCNPISGHATLYWYQQILGQGPKLLIQFQNNGVVDDSQLPKDRFSAERLKGVDSTLKIQPAKLEDSAVYLCASSKEETQYFGPGTRLLVL.

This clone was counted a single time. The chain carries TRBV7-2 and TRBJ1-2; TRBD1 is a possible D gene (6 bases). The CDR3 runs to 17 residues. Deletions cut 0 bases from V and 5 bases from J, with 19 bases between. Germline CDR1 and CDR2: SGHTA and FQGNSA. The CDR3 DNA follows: TGTGCCAGCAGCTTAGCCCCAACAACAGGGTCGGGTTATGGCTACACCTTC. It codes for CASSLAPTTGSGYGYTF.

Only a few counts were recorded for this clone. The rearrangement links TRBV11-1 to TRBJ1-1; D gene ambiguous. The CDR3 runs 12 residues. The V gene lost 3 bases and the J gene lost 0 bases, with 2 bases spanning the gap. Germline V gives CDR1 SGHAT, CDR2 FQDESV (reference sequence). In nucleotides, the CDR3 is TGTGCCAGCAGCTTCCTGAACACTGAAGCTTTCTTT. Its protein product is CASSFLNTEAFF.

The CDR3 DNA follows: TGTGCCAGCAGTCCCGGACAGGGTAATTCACCCCTCCACTTT. Its protein is CASSPGQGNSPLHF. The V gene is TRBV27, the J gene TRBJ1-6, with 8 bases aligning to TRBD1. CDR1 and CDR2 from the germline V gene are MNHEY and SMNVEV (reference sequence). The ends lost 5 bases at V and 6 bases at J; junction bases unmatched: 3. The CDR3 extends over 14 amino acids.

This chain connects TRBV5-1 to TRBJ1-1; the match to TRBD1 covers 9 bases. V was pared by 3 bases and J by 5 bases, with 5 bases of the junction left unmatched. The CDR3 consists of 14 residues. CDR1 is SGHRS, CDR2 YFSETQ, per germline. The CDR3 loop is CASSSGQGYTEAFF. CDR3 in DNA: TGCGCCAGCAGCTCGGGACAGGGATATACTGAAGCTTTCTTT.

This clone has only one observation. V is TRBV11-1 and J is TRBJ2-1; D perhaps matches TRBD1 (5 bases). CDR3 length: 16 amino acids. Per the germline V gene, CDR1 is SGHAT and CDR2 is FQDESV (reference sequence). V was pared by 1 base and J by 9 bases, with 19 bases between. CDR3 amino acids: CASSLGSGSHIGEQFF. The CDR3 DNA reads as TGTGCCAGCAGCTTAGGTTCAGGGTCCCATATTGGTGAGCAGTTCTTC.

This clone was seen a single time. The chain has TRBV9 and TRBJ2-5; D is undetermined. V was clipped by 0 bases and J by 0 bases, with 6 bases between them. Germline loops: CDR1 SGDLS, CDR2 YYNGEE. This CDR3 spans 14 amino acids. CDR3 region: CASSVAPYQETQYF. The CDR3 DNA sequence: TGTGCCAGCAGCGTAGCGCCGTACCAAGAGACCCAGTACTTC.

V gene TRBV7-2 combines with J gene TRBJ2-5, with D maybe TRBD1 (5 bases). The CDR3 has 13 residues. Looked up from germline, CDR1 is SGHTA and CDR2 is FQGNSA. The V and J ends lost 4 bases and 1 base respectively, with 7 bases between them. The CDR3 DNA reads TGTGCCAGCAGCTCCAGGGCCCAAGAGACCCAGTACTTC. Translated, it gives CASSSRAQETQYF.

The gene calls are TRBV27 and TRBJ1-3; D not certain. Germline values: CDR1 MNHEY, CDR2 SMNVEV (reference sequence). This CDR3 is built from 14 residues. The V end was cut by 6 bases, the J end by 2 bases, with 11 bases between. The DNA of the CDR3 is TGTGCCAGCAGCCTCAGCACTGCTGGAAACACCATATATTTT. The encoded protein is CASSLSTAGNTIYF.

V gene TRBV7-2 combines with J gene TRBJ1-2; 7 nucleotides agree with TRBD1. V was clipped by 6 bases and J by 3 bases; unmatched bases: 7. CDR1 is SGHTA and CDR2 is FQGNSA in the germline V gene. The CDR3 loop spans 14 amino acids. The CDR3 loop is CASRLDRAYYGYTF. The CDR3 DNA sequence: TGTGCCAGCAGGCTAGACAGGGCCTACTATGGCTACACCTTC. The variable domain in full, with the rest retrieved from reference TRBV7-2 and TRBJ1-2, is GAGVSQSPSNKVTEKGKDVELRCDPISGHTALYWYRQSLGQGLEFLIYFQGNSAPDKSGLPSDRFSAERTGGSVSTLTIQRTQQEDSAVYLCASRLDRAYYGYTFGSGTRLTVV.

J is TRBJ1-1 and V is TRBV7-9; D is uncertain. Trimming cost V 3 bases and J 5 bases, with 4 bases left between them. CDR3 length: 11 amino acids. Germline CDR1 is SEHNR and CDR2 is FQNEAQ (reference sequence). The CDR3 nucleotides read TGTGCCAGCAGCTTTTTGACTGAAGCTTTCTTT. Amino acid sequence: CASSFLTEAFF.

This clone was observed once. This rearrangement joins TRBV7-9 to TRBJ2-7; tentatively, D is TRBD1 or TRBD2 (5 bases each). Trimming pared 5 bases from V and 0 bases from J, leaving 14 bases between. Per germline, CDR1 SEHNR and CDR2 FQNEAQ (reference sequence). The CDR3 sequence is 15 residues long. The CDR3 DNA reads TGTGCCAGCAGCCCGCCCCGGGACGTCTCCTACGAGCAGTACTTC. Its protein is CASSPPRDVSYEQYF.

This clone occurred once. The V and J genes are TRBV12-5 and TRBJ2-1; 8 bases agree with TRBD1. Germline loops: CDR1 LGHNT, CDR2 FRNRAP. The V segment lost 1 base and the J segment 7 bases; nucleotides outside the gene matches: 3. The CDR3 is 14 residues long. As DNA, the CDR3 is TGTGCTAGTGGTTTGGGGACAGGGCGGAATGAGCAGTTCTTC. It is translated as CASGLGTGRNEQFF.

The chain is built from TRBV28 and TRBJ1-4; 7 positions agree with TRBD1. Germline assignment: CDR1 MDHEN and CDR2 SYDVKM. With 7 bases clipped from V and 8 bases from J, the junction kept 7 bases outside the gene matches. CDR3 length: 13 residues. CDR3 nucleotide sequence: TGTGCCAGCAATTGGGACAGTGGCGAAAAACTGTTTTTT. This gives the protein CASNWDSGEKLFF.

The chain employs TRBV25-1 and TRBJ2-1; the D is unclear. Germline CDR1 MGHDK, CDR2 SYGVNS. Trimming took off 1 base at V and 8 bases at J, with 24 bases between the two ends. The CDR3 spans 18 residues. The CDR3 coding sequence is TGTGCCAGCAGTGAATCCACGAGAGGTGGTCGTTCTGGGGATGAGCAGTTCTTC. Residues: CASSESTRGGRSGDEQFF.

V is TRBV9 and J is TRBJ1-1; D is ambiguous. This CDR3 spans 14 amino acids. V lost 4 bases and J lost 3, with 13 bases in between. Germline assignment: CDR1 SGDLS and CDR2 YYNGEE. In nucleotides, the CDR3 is TGTGCCAGCAGCCCAAGTGGCAGGTACACTGAAGCTTTCTTT. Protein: CASSPSGRYTEAFF.

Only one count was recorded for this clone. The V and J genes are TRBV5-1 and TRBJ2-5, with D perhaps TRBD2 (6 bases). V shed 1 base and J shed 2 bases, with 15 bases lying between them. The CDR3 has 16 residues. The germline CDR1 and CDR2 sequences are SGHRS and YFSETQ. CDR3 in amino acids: CASSLQPSGRQETQYF. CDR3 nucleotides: TGCGCCAGCAGCTTGCAGCCCAGCGGGCGACAAGAGACCCAGTACTTC.

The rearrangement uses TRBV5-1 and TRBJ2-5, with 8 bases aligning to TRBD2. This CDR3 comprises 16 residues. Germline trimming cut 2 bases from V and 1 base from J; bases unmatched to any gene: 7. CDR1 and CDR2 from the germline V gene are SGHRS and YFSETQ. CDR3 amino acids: CASSFQAGGRQETQYF. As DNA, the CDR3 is TGCGCCAGCAGCTTTCAGGCGGGAGGACGCCAAGAGACCCAGTACTTC. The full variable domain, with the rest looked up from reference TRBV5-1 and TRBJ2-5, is KAGVTQTPRYLIKTRGQQVTLSCSPISGHRSVSWYQQTPGQGLQFLFEYFSETQRNKGNFPGRFSGRQFSNSRSEMNVSTLELGDSALYLCASSFQAGGRQETQYFGPGTRLLVL.

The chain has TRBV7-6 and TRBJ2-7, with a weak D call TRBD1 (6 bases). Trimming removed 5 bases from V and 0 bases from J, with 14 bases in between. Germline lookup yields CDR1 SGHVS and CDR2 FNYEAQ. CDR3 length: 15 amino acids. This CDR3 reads CASSMPGQLSYEQYF. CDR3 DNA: TGTGCCAGCAGCATGCCGGGACAACTCTCCTACGAGCAGTACTTC.

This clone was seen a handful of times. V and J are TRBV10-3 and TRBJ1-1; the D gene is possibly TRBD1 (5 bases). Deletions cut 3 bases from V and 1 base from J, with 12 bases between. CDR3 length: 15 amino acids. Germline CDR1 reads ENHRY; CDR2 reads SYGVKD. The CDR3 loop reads CAISDEGRKNTEAFF. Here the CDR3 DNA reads TGTGCCATCAGTGATGAGGGACGGAAGAACACTGAAGCTTTCTTT.

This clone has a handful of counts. The CDR3 reads CASSPRGGGQPQHF. CDR3 nucleotides: TGTGCCAGCAGCCCAAGGGGGGGAGGTCAGCCCCAGCATTTT. The chain links TRBV7-8 to TRBJ1-5; D possibly corresponds to TRBD1 (6 bases). The V gene lost 5 bases and the J gene lost 6 bases, with 14 bases spanning the gap. The CDR3 sequence is 14 residues long. CDR1 and CDR2 (germline): SGHVS, FQNEAQ.

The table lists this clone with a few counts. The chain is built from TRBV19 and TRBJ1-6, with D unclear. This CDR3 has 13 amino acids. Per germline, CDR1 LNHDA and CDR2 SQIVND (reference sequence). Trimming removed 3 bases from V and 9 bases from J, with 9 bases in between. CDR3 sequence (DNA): TGTGCCAGTAGTATGGCATGGGGTTCACCCCTCCACTTT. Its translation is CASSMAWGSPLHF.

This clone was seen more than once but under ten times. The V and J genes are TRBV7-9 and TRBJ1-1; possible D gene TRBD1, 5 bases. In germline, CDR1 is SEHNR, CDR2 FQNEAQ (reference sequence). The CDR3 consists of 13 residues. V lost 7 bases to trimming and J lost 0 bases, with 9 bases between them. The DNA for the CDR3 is TGTGCCAGCACACAGGAGATGAACACTGAAGCTTTCTTT. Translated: CASTQEMNTEAFF.

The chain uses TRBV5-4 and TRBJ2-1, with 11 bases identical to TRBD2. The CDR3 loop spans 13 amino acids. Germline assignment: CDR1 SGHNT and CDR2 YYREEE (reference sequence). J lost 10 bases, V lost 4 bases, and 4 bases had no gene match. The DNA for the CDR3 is TGTGCCAGCAGCCTTAGCGGGGGGGCGGAGCAGTTCTTC. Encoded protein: CASSLSGGAEQFF.

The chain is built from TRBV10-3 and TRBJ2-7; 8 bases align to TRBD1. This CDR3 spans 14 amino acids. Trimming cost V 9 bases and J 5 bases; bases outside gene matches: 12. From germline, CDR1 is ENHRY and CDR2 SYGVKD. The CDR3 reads CAIGPQGARNEQYF. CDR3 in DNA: TGTGCCATAGGCCCCCAGGGGGCGAGGAACGAGCAGTACTTC.

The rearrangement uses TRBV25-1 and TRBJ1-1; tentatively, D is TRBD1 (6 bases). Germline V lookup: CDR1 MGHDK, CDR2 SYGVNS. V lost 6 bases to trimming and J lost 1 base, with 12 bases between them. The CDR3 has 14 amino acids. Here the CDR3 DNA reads TGTGCCAGCAGGAAGGGGGGGCGGAACACTGAAGCTTTCTTT. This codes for CASRKGGRNTEAFF.

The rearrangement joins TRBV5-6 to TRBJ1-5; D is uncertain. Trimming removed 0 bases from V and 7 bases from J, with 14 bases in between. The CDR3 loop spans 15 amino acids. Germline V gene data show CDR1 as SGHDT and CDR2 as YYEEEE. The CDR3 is CASSLGGRGPQPQHF. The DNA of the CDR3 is TGTGCCAGCAGCTTGGGAGGAAGAGGGCCACAGCCCCAGCATTTT.

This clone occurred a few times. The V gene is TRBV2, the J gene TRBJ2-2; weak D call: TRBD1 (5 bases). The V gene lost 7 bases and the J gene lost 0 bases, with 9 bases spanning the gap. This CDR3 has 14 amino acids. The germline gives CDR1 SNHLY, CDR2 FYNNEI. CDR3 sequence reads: CASKADTNTGELFF. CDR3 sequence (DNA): TGTGCCAGCAAGGCGGACACGAACACCGGGGAGCTGTTTTTT.

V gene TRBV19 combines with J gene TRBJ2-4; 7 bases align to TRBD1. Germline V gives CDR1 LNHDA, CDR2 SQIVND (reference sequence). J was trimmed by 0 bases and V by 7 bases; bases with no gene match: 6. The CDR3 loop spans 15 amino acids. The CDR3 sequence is CASNRDSLAKNIQYF. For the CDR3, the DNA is TGTGCCAGTAACCGGGACAGTCTAGCCAAAAACATTCAGTACTTC.

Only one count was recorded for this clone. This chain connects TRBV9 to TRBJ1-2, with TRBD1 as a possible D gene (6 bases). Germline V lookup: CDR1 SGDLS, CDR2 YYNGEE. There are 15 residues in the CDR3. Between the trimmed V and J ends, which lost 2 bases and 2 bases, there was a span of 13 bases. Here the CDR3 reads CASSVGTGLNYGYTF. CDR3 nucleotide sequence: TGTGCCAGCAGCGTGGGAACAGGGCTCAACTATGGCTACACCTTC. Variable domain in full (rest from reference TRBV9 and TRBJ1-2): DSGVTQTPKHLITATGQRVTLRCSPRSGDLSVYWYQQSLDQGLQFLIQYYNGEERAKGNILERFSAQQFPDLHSELNLSSLELGDSALYFCASSVGTGLNYGYTFGSGTRLTVV.

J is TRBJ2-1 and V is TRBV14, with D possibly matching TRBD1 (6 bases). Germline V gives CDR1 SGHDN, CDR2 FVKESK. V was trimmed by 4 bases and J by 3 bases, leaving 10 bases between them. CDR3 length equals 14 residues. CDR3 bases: TGTGCCAGCAGCCCCCCAGGGGTCTACAATGAGCAGTTCTTC. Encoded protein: CASSPPGVYNEQFF.